This TCR beta chain was captured in a study of T-cell reconstitution after alpha-beta-depleted transplantation in children. In this sample, this clonotype turned up many times. Its antigen is currently unknown. The TCRbeta library was prepared with unique molecular identifiers. Each CDR3 protein gets one entry after TCRdb re-called the PCR reads with MiXCR. The sample includes hundreds of thousands of distinct CDR3 sequences, about 24% seen only once; the top ten take about 5%. Study-wide points: Approximately two months post-transplant, alpha-beta T cells reportedly originated from several hundred expanded graft clones. TCRbeta diversity was high at day 60 in some patients (a result of surviving recipient T cells and thymic progenitors). Most T-cell counts and diversity one year after the transplant came from T cells that were newly produced.

CDR3 length: 16 amino acids. V gave up 5 bases and J gave up 2 bases, with 17 bases separating them. The rearrangement uses TRBV12-3 or TRBV12-4 and TRBJ2-3; a possible D gene is TRBD2 (6 bases). This receptor was identified in a female patient aged 2-10 years who had a stem cell transplant for congenital amegakaryocytic thrombocytopenia, so the T cells may come from the graft donor. This specimen was PBMCs, mostly from graft donor cells, taken 360 days after TCRalphabeta/CD19-depleted stem cell transplant. This chain's CDR3 is CASSPGLPLPTDTQYF. CDR3 bases: TGTGCCAGCAGTCCCGGACTACCCCTCCCCACAGATACGCAGTATTTT.